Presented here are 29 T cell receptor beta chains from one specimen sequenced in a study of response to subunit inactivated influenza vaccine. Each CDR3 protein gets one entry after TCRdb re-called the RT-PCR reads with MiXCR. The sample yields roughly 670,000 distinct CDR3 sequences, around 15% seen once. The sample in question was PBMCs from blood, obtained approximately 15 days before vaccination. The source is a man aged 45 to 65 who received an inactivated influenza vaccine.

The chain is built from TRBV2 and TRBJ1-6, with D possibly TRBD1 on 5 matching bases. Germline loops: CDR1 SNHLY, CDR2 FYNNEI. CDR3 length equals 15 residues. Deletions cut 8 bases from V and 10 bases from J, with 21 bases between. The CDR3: CASEGGGVPVSPLHF. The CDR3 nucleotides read TGTGCCAGCGAGGGCGGGGGAGTTCCGGTGTCACCCCTCCACTTT.

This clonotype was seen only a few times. As DNA, the CDR3 is TGTGCCAGCAGGGAAACAGGGGACTCCTACAATGAGCAGTTCTTC. It yields the protein CASRETGDSYNEQFF. The chain recombines TRBV28 with TRBJ2-1, with 7 bases lining up with TRBD1. V gave up 6 bases and J gave up 0 bases; unmatched junction bases: 5. From germline, CDR1 is MDHEN and CDR2 SYDVKM. The CDR3 has 15 amino acids.

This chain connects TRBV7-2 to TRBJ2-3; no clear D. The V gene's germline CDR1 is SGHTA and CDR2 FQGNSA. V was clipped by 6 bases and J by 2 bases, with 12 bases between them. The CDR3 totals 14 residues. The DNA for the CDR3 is TGTGCCAGCAGGGTTGACACGAACACAGATACGCAGTATTTT. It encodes CASRVDTNTDTQYF.

The CDR3 is CASSQERVEGLSYTF. CDR3 coding DNA: TGTGCCAGCAGCCAAGAACGCGTTGAGGGGCTCAGCTACACCTTC. The V call is TRBV3-1, the J call TRBJ1-2, with a weak D call TRBD1 (5 bases). V was clipped by 0 bases and J by 9 bases, with 17 bases between them. The CDR3 extends over 15 amino acids. From germline, CDR1 is LGHDT and CDR2 YNNKEL (reference sequence).

The CDR3 DNA reads TGTGCCAGCAGTTCGCGGACAGGGATCCACGAGCAGTACTTC. The encoded protein is CASSSRTGIHEQYF. The chain combines TRBV12-3 or TRBV12-4 with TRBJ2-7, with 8 bases lining up with TRBD1. The J segment lost 5 bases and the V segment lost 4 bases, leaving 7 bases of the junction unmatched. The CDR3 covers 14 residues.

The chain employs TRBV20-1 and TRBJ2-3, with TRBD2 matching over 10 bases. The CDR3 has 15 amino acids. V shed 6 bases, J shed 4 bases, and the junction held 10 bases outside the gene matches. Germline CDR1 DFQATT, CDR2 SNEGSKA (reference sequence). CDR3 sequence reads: CSAIISGGSSDTQYF. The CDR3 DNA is TGCAGTGCCATCATTAGCGGGGGGTCGTCAGATACGCAGTATTTT.

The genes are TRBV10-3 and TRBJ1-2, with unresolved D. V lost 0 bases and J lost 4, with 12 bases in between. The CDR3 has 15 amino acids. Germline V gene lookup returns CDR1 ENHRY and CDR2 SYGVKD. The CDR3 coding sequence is TGTGCCATCAGTGAGTCCAGTTGGACGACCTATGGCTACACCTTC. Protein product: CAISESSWTTYGYTF.

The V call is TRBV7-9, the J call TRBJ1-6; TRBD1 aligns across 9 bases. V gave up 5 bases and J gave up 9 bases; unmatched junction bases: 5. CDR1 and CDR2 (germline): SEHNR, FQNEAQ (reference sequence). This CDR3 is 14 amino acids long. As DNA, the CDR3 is TGTGCCAGCAGCACGACAGGGGGTACTTCACCCCTCCACTTT. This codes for CASSTTGGTSPLHF.

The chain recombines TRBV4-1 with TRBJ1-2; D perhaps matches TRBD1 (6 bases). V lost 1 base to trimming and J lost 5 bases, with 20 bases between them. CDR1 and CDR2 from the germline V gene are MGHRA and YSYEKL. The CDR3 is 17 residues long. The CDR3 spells CASSQVFGQSLWYGYTF. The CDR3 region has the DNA TGCGCCAGCAGCCAAGTGTTTGGACAGTCCCTTTGGTATGGCTACACCTTC.

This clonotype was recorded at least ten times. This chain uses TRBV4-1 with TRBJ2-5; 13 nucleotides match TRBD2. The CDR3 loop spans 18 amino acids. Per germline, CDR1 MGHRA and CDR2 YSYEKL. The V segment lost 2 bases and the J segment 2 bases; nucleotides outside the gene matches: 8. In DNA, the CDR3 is TGCGCCAGCAGCCAATCGACTAGCGGGGGGCCATGGCAAGAGACCCAGTACTTC. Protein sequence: CASSQSTSGGPWQETQYF.

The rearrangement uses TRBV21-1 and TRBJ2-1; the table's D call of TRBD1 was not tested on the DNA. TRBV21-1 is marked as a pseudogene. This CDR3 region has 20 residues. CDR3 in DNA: TGTGCCAGCAGCACCTCCTTTAGATTCAGGGTTCATAAGGGGTCGGATGAGCAGTTCTTC. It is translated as CASSTSFRFRVHKGSDEQFF.

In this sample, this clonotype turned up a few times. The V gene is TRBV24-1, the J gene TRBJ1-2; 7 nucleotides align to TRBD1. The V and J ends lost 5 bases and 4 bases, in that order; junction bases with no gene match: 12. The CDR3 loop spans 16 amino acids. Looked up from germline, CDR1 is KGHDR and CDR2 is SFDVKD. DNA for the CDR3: TGTGCCACCAGTGGTCCTAACAGGGGATCAGGCTATGGCTACACCTTC. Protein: CATSGPNRGSGYGYTF.

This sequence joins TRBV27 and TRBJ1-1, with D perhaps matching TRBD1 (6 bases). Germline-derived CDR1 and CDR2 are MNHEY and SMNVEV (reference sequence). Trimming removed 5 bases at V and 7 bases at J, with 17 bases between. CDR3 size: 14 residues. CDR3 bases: TGTGCCAGCAGTCCGGACAGACTGAACGGTGAAGCTTTCTTT. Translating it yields CASSPDRLNGEAFF.

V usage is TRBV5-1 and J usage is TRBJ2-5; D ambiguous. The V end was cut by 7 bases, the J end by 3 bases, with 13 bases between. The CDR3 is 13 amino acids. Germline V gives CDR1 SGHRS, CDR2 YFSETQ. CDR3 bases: TGCGCCAGCGGTAATAACGGAGAAGAGACCCAGTACTTC. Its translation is CASGNNGEETQYF.

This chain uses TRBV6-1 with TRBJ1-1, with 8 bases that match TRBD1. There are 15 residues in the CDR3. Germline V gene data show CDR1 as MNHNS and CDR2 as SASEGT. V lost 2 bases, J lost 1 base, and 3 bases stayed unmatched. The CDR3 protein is CASSEHGTGNTEAFF. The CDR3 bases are TGTGCCAGCAGTGAACACGGGACAGGGAACACTGAAGCTTTCTTT.

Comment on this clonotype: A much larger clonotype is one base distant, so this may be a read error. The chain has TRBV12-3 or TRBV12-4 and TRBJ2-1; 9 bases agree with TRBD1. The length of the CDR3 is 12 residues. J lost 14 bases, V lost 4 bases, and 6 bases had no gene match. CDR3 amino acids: CASSSGTGKKFF. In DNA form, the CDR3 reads TGTGCCAGCAGTTCGGGGACAGGGAAAAAGTTCTTC.

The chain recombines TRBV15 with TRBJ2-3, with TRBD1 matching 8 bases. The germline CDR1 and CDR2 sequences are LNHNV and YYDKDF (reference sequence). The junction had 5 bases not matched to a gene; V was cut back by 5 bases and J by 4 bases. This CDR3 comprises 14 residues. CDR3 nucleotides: TGTGCCACCAGCCGACGACAGGGGTCAGATACGCAGTATTTT. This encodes CATSRRQGSDTQYF.

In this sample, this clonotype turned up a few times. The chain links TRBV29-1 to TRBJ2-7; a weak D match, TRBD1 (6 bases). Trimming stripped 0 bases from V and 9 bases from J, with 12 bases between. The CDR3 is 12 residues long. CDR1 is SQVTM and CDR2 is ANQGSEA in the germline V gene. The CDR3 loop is CSVEDQGSRQYF. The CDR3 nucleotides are TGCAGCGTTGAAGATCAGGGGTCTCGGCAGTACTTC.

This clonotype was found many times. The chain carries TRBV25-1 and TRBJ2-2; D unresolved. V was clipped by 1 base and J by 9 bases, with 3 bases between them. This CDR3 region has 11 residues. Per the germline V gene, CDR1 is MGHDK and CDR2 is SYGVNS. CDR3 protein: CASSESRELFF. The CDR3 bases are TGTGCCAGCAGTGAATCCCGGGAGCTGTTTTTT.

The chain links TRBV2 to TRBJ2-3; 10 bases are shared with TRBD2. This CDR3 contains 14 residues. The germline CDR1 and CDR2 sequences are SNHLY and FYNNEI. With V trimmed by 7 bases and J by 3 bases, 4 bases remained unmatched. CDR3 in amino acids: CASMSLAGTDTQYF. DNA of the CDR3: TGTGCCAGCATGTCACTAGCGGGGACAGATACGCAGTATTTT.

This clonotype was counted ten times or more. The CDR3 DNA reads as TGTGCCAGCAGCTCCTCCGGGACGGGCAACACCGGGGAGCTGTTTTTT. It is translated as CASSSSGTGNTGELFF. The chain has TRBV5-5 and TRBJ2-2, with D perhaps TRBD1 or TRBD2 (5 bases each). The CDR3 loop spans 16 amino acids. Trimming pared 3 bases from V and 2 bases from J, leaving 14 bases between. From germline, CDR1 is SGHKS and CDR2 YYEKEE (reference sequence).

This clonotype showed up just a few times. The CDR3 region is CASSLPHQGRDGYTF. In nucleotides, the CDR3 is TGTGCCAGCAGTTTGCCGCATCAAGGGCGGGATGGCTACACCTTC. The chain recombines TRBV6-2 or TRBV6-3 with TRBJ1-2; the D is unclear. The ends were cut back, 4 bases at V and 6 bases at J, with 18 bases in the middle. The CDR3 covers 15 residues. The germline gives CDR1 MNHEY, CDR2 SVGEGT.

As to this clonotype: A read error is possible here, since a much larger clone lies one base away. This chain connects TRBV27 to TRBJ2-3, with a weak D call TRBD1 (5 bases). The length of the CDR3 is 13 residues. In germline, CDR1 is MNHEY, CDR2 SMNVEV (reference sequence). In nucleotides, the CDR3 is TGTGCCAGCAGTTTATACGGCACAGGTACGCAGTATTTT. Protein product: CASSLYGTGTQYF.

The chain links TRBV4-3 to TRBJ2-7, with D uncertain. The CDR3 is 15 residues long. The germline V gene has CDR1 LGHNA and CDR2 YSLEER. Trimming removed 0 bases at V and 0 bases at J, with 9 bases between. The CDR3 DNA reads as TGCGCCAGCAGCCAAGATTGGCGGAACTCCTACGAGCAGTACTTC. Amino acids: CASSQDWRNSYEQYF.

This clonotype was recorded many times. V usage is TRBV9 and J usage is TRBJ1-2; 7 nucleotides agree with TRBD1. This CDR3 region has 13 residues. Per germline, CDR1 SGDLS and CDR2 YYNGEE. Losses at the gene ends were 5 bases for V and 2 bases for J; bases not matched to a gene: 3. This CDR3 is CASSVGQNYGYTF. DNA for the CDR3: TGTGCCAGCAGTGTGGGACAGAACTATGGCTACACCTTC.

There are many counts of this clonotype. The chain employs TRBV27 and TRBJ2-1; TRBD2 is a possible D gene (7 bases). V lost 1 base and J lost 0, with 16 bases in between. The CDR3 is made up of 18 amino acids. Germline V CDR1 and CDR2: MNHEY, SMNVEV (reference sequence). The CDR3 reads CASSLLGGRGSSYNEQFF. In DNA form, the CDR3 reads TGTGCCAGCAGTTTATTGGGGGGGAGGGGGAGCTCCTACAATGAGCAGTTCTTC.

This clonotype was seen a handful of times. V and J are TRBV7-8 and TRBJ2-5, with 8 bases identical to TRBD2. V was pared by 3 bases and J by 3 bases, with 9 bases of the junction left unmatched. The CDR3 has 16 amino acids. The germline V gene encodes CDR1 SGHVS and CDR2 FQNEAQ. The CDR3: CASSFHSGVGKETQYF. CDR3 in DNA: TGTGCCAGCAGCTTCCATAGCGGGGTCGGTAAAGAGACCCAGTACTTC.

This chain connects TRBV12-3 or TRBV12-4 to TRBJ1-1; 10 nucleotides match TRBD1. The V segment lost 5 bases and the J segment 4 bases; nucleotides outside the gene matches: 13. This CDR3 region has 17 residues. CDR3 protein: CASSLGYGTGAFTEAFF. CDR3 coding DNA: TGTGCCAGCAGTCTCGGGTACGGGACAGGGGCGTTCACTGAAGCTTTCTTT.

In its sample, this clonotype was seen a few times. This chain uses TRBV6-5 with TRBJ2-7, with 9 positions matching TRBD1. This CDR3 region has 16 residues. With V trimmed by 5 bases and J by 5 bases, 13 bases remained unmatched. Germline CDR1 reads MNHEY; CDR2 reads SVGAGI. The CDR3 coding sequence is TGTGCCAGCAGTGATGGTCCGGGACAGGGAGCCCACGAGCAGTACTTC. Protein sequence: CASSDGPGQGAHEQYF.